This T cell receptor beta chain was observed in a study of naive and memory T cell subsets. Study outcomes and limitations: Over 85% of naive TCR sequences appeared only once, unlike memory subsets. RNA-based TCR counts may shift with T cell activation and differentiation. A few larger clonotypes appeared in naive repertoires, especially CD8, possibly memory cells re-expressing CD45RA.

This CDR3 has 15 residues. The germline V and J ends were trimmed by 2 bases and 0 bases, with 10 bases remaining between them. Germline V lookup: CDR1 MDHEN, CDR2 SYDVKM. An equimolar mix of two oligonucleotides served as the beta constant-region primer for TRBC1 and TRBC2. Nested alpha and beta constant-region primers with the SP2 primer drove four PCR rounds on ligated cDNA. Ligation attached a single-stranded oligonucleotide with a 12-nucleotide UMI and the SP2 primer to the cDNA 3' end. One entry per CDR3 protein results from TCRdb running MiXCR on the UMI-ligation and nested PCR reads. The table shows about 140,000 distinct CDR3 sequences, with 15% to 20% occurring only once. This clonotype was detected a few times. Its specificity is not known. Cells stained for CD3, CD4, CD8, CD45RA and CD27 were sorted into four subsets.

The TCR originated in a human donor in good health. Sequenced sample: naive CD8+ T cells from blood. The chain links TRBV28 to TRBJ1-1; D is ambiguous. CDR3 residues: CASSLDPGLNTEAFF. Written as DNA, the CDR3 is TGTGCCAGCAGTTTAGATCCGGGGTTGAACACTGAAGCTTTCTTT.